The 12 T cell receptor beta chains below come from one sample, sequenced in a study of T cells in Graves' hyperthyroidism and ophthalmopathy. Researchers took RNA transcripts and amplified the TCR beta CDR3 regions from them. A set of HTBI primers served as the primers for a first-round RT-PCR of the TCR CDR3. TCRdb redid the calling of the multiplex PCR reads with MiXCR, one entry per CDR3 protein. The data contain about 740,000 distinct CDR3 sequences, 12% to 15% of them seen just once; the ten biggest clones take up around 9.6%. Sequenced: blood. The receptors originated from a woman between 18 and 29 years old with Graves' hyperthyroidism.

The CDR3 reads CASSRSGREGDEQYF. The CDR3 DNA follows: TGTGCCAGCAGTCGTAGCGGGAGAGAAGGGGACGAGCAGTACTTC. J is TRBJ2-7 and V is TRBV12-3 or TRBV12-4, with 9 bases fitting TRBD2. The CDR3 length is 15 residues. The V gene end was trimmed by 5 bases and the J gene end by 5 bases; junction bases not matched to a gene: 10.

This clonotype was observed many times. The chain is built from TRBV5-1 and TRBJ1-1; no reliable D call. The V end was cut by 0 bases, the J end by 1 base, with 13 bases between. From germline, CDR1 is SGHRS and CDR2 YFSETQ. The CDR3 is 16 residues long. The CDR3 coding sequence is TGCGCCAGCAGCTTGGGGTTAAACGTGAAGAACACTGAAGCTTTCTTT. This translates into CASSLGLNVKNTEAFF. The whole variable domain, remainder taken from reference TRBV5-1 and TRBJ1-1, is KAGVTQTPRYLIKTRGQQVTLSCSPISGHRSVSWYQQTPGQGLQFLFEYFSETQRNKGNFPGRFSGRQFSNSRSEMNVSTLELGDSALYLCASSLGLNVKNTEAFFGQGTRLTVV.

This clonotype was seen a handful of times. The chain joins TRBV24-1 to TRBJ1-2, with D maybe TRBD1 (6 bases). Trimming cost V 7 bases and J 4 bases, with 15 bases left between them. CDR1 KGHDR and CDR2 SFDVKD come from the germline V gene. The CDR3 consists of 14 residues. This CDR3 reads CATRPSTGGYGYTF. The CDR3 bases are TGTGCCACCAGACCCTCGACAGGAGGCTATGGCTACACCTTC.

This clonotype has only a few counts. V usage is TRBV6-2 or TRBV6-3 and J usage is TRBJ2-1, with D maybe TRBD2 (5 bases). Trimming left V 3 bases short and J 7 bases short, with 19 bases between. The CDR3 loop spans 16 amino acids. Germline V gene lookup returns CDR1 MNHEY and CDR2 SVGEGT. The CDR3 is CASSYSVPPTWNEQFF. Here the CDR3 DNA reads TGTGCCAGCAGTTATAGCGTCCCCCCTACGTGGAATGAGCAGTTCTTC.

This clonotype has only a few counts. The chain has TRBV12-5 and TRBJ1-3, with D possibly matching TRBD1 (5 bases). The CDR3 has 15 residues. V lost 4 bases to trimming and J lost 5 bases, with 15 bases between them. Germline CDR1 reads LGHNT; CDR2 reads FRNRAP. The CDR3 region has the DNA TGTGCTAGTGGTTCGTTCACCGGGGCGAGAAACACCATATATTTT. Translated: CASGSFTGARNTIYF.

This clonotype came up many times. The J gene is TRBJ1-1, the V gene TRBV6-2 or TRBV6-3, with D possibly being TRBD1 (5 bases). In germline, CDR1 is MNHEY, CDR2 SVGEGT. V was shortened by 5 bases and J by 3 bases, with 16 bases between the two germline ends. This CDR3 comprises 15 residues. This chain's CDR3 is CASSPTSDKYTEAFF. As DNA, the CDR3 is TGTGCCAGCAGTCCTACCTCGGACAAATACACTGAAGCTTTCTTT.

This clonotype was observed at least ten times. The chain employs TRBV20-1 and TRBJ2-3, with 9 bases identical to TRBD1. The V segment lost 3 bases and the J segment 2 bases; nucleotides outside the gene matches: 3. The germline gives CDR1 DFQATT, CDR2 SNEGSKA (reference sequence). The CDR3 has 14 residues. CDR3 loop: CSASRDRATDTQYF. The CDR3 nucleotides are TGCAGTGCTAGCAGGGACAGGGCCACAGATACGCAGTATTTT.

This clonotype was seen repeatedly, ten times or more. CDR3 loop: CASSLGASGLTDTQYF. For the CDR3, the DNA is TGCGCCAGCAGCTTAGGGGCTAGCGGATTGACAGATACGCAGTATTTT. This chain links TRBV5-1 with TRBJ2-3; 7 bases agree with TRBD2. The germline CDR1 and CDR2 sequences are SGHRS and YFSETQ. The CDR3 loop spans 16 amino acids. V shed 2 bases, J shed 3 bases, and the junction held 9 bases outside the gene matches.

J is TRBJ1-2 and V is TRBV4-1, with D unresolved. Germline loops: CDR1 MGHRA, CDR2 YSYEKL. The germline V and J ends were trimmed by 0 bases and 4 bases, with 9 bases remaining between them. CDR3 size: 14 residues. The CDR3: CASSQDAGSYGYTF. The CDR3, as DNA: TGCGCCAGCAGCCAAGACGCGGGCTCCTATGGCTACACCTTC.

This clonotype came up many times. This rearrangement joins TRBV11-2 to TRBJ2-7; no clear D. V was trimmed by 1 base and J by 9 bases, leaving 10 bases between them. Germline V CDR1 and CDR2: SGHAT, FQNNGV. This CDR3 has 12 amino acids. CDR3 protein: CASSLVSEGQYF. CDR3 sequence (DNA): TGTGCCAGCAGCTTAGTGTCCGAAGGGCAGTACTTC.

The chain recombines TRBV19 with TRBJ1-1; TRBD1 is a possible D gene (5 bases). The CDR3 consists of 12 residues. The germline V gene encodes CDR1 LNHDA and CDR2 SQIVND (reference sequence). The V and J ends lost 10 bases and 7 bases respectively, with 16 bases between them. The CDR3 sequence: CAILNRIGEAFF. DNA of the CDR3: TGTGCCATACTGAACAGGATCGGTGAAGCTTTCTTT. Full variable domain (remainder filled in from reference TRBV19 and TRBJ1-1): DGGITQSPKYLFRKEGQNVTLSCEQNLNHDAMYWYRQDPGQGLRLIYYSQIVNDFQKGDIAEGYSVSREKKESFPLTVTSAQKNPTAFYLCAILNRIGEAFFGQGTRLTVV.

This clonotype was seen ten or more times. The junction departs from germline at one end; a sequencing error may be responsible. V and J are TRBV2 and TRBJ2-1; the D gene is possibly TRBD1 (6 bases). From germline, CDR1 is SNHLY and CDR2 FYNNEI. The CDR3 extends over 15 amino acids. In DNA, the CDR3 is TGTGCCAGCAGCCGCTCCCGGGACAACTACAACGAGCAGTTCTTC. It translates to CASSRSRDNYNEQFF.